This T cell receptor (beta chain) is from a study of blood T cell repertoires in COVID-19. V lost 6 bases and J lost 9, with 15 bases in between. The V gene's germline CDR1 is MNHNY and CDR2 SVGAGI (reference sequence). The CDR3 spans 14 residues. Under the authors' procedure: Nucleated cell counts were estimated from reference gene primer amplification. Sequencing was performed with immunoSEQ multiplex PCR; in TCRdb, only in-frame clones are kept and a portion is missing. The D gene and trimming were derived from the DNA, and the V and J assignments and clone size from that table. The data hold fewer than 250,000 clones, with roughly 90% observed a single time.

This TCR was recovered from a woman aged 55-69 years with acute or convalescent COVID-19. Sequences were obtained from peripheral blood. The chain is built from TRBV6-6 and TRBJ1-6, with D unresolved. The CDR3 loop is CASRYGRESSPLHF. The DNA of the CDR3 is TGTGCCAGCAGGTACGGGAGGGAGAGTTCACCCCTCCACTTT.